This paragraph covers one T cell receptor (beta chain) sequence. Its antigen is not known. This sample is part of a study of Ad26.COV2.S vaccination and SARS-CoV-2 variants. Whole-study context: It was the COV1001 Ad26.COV2.S trial arm that included the donor. Administration of Ad26.COV2.S was intramuscular, either once or twice 56 days apart.

Treatment meaning: roughly 18 received Ad26.COV2.S at low or high dose, single or two shots; roughly five received placebo; per-sample allocation not given. Samples were taken on day 63 after the first vaccine or placebo injection. This Boston cohort included adults aged 18-55 years. Sequencing was performed with immunoSEQ multiplex PCR; in TCRdb, only in-frame clones are kept and a portion is missing. Of 410,000 or so clones detected, 80% to 95% appear once; the ten largest clones hold 9.5% to 15%. Trimming took 2 bases from V and 0 from J, leaving 11 bases between them. This CDR3 contains 16 residues. CDR1 is SNHLY, CDR2 FYNNEI, per germline. Study findings and constraints: Vaccinees and placebo recipients showed similar non-spike TCR breadth.

The chain is built from TRBV2 and TRBJ1-5; no firm D call. This receptor was obtained from a person between 18 and 65 years old who received the Ad26.COV2.S COVID-19 vaccine or a placebo. Sequencing used peripheral blood, obtained in a trial of Ad26.COV2.S vaccine versus placebo. CDR3 bases: TGTGCCAGCAGTGAAAAAGGCTCTTTTAGCAATCAGCCCCAGCATTTT. This translates into CASSEKGSFSNQPQHF.